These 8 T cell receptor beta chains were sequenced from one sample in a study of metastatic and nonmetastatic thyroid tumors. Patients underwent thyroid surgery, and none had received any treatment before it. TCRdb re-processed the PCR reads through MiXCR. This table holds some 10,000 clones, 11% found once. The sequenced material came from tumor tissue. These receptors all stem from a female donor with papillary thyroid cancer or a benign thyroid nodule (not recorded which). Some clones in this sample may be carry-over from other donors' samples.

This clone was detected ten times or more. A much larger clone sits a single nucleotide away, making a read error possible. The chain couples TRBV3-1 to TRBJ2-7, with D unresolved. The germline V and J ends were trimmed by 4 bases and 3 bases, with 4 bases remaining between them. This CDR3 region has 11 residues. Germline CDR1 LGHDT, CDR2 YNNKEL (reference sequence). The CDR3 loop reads CASSRGYEQYF. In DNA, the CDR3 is TGTGCCAGCAGCCGGGGCTACGAGCAGTACTTC.

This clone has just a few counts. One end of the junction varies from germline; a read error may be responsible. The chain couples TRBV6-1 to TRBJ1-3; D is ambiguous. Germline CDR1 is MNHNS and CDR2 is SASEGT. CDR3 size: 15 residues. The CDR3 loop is CASSEIGLYGNNIYF. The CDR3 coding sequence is TGTGCCAGCAGTGAAATCGGACTATATGGAAACAACATATATTTT.

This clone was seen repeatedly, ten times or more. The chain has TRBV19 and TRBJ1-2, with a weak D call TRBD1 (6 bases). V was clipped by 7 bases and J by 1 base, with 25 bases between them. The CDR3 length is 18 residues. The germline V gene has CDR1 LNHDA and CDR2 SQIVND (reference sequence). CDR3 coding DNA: TGTGCCAGTATCCCTACAGGGTCGGGGTTAGTATTTAACTATGGCTACACCTTC. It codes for CASIPTGSGLVFNYGYTF.

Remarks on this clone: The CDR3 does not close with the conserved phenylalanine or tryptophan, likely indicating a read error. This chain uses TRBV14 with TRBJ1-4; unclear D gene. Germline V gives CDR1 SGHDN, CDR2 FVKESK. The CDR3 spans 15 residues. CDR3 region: CASSQAPATNERLFL. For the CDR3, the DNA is TGTGCCAGCAGCCAAGCACCGGCAACTAATGAAAGACTGTTTCTT.

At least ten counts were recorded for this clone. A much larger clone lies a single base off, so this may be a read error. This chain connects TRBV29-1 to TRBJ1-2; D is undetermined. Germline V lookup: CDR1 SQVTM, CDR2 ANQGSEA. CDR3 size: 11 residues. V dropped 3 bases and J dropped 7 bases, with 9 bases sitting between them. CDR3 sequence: CSVDGWGGYTF. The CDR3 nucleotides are TGCAGCGTTGACGGGTGGGGTGGCTACACCTTC.

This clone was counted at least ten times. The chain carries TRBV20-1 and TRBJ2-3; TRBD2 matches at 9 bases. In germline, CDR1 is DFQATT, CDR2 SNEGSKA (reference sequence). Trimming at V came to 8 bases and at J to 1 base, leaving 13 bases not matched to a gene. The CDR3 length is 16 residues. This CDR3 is CSPRRGGRGGTDTQYF. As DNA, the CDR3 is TGCAGTCCAAGGCGGGGGGGCCGGGGAGGCACAGATACGCAGTATTTT.

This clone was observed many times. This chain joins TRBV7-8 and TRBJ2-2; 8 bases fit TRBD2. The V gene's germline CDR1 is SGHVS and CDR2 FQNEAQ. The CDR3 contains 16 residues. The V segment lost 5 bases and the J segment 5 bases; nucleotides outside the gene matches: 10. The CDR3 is CASSKVAGGYTGELFF. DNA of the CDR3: TGTGCCAGCAGCAAGGTCGCGGGAGGATATACCGGGGAGCTGTTTTTT. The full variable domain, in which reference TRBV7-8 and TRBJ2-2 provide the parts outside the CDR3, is GAGVSQSPRYKVAKRGQDVALRCDPISGHVSLFWYQQALGQGPEFLTYFQNEAQLDKSGLPSDRFFAERPEGSVSTLKIQRTQQEDSAVYLCASSKVAGGYTGELFFGEGSRLTVL.

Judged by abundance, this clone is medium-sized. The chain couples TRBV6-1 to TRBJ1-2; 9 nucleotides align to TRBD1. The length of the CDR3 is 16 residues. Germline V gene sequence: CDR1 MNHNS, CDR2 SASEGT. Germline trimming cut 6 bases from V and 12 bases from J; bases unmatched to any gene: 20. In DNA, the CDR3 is TGTGCCAGCAGCCGAGCCGGGGGTGGGACAGGGAACAGTAACACCTTC. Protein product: CASSRAGGGTGNSNTF.